Below, 2 T cell receptor beta chains from the same sample are listed, as sequenced in a study of CD8+ T cells in alopecia areata. Once RNA had been extracted, it was reverse transcribed into cDNA to act as the sequencing template. Assay: immunoSEQ multiplex PCR; the TCRdb copy retains only in-frame clones and omits some. The sample carries about 160,000 clones, around 86% recorded once. This sample comprised CD8+ T cells sorted from blood, obtained at week 0. The receptor source for this set is a human donor with alopecia areata.

The chain is built from TRBV2 and TRBJ2-1, with TRBD2 identical over 14 bases. The germline V gene encodes CDR1 SNHLY and CDR2 FYNNEI. The trim removed 8 bases at V and 5 bases at J, leaving 5 bases unmatched. The CDR3 sequence is 15 residues long. The CDR3 DNA reads TGTGCCAGCCCGGGACTAGCGGGGGCCAACAATGAGCAGTTCTTC. It is translated as CASPGLAGANNEQFF.

This clone was observed a single time. The chain joins TRBV29-1 to TRBJ2-7; D may match TRBD1 or TRBD2 (7 bases each). The CDR3 has 14 amino acids. Germline V gene lookup returns CDR1 SQVTM and CDR2 ANQGSEA. The germline V and J ends were trimmed by 2 bases and 1 base, with 12 bases remaining between them. CDR3 in DNA: TGCAGCGTTGAAAGGCAGGGGGGGTCCTACGAGCAGTACTTC. Translating gives CSVERQGGSYEQYF.